A selection of T cell receptor beta chains follows, all from one sample in a study of vaccination effects on CD4 cells after COVID-19. Assay: immunoSEQ multiplex PCR; the TCRdb copy retains only in-frame clones and omits some. Among about 60,000 clones listed, roughly 78% were seen once. No cognate antigen is known for these TCRs. The sequencing here drew on CD4+ T cells from PBMCs cultured with HCoV-OC43 spike peptides, taken after COVID-19 vaccination. The receptors derive from a human donor who received a COVID-19 vaccine. The CDR3 runs from the conserved cysteine through the conserved F or W. Fields, in order: D gene, J gene, V gene, clone size, CDR3 protein, CDR3 DNA. D genes are given only for firm matches. Clone size is stated in some rows and not others, as once, few, many or a class when expanded.

>.|TRBJ2-1|TRBV18|.
CASSPLRTGDNEQFF
TGTGCCAGCTCACCACTTCGGACGGGAGACAATGAGCAGTTCTTC
>.|TRBJ2-5|TRBV12-5|.
CASRGVEETQYF
TGTGCTAGTAGGGGAGTCGAAGAGACCCAGTACTTC
>.|TRBJ1-4|TRBV6-5|.
CASGGRETNEKLFF
TGTGCCAGCGGGGGGAGGGAAACTAATGAAAAACTGTTTTTT
>.|TRBJ1-5|TRBV9|.
CASSLSGGGNQPQHF
TGTGCCAGCAGCCTGTCGGGGGGCGGCAATCAGCCCCAGCATTTT
>.|TRBJ2-4|TRBV4-1|.
CASSRTGIAKNIQYF
TGCGCCAGCAGCCGAACAGGAATAGCCAAAAACATTCAGTACTTC
>.|TRBJ1-2|TRBV3-1/TRBV3-2|.
CASSQDGRYGYTF
TGTGCCAGCAGCCAAGACGGCCGCTATGGCTACACCTTC
>.|TRBJ2-2|TRBV24-1|.
CATSEDNTGELFF
TGTGCCACCAGTGAAGATAACACCGGGGAGCTGTTTTTT
>TRBD2|TRBJ2-1|TRBV14|.
CASSLSPGVAGGDEQFF
TGTGCCAGCAGCCTATCGCCCGGGGTAGCGGGGGGCGATGAGCAGTTCTTC
>TRBD1|TRBJ1-2|TRBV19|once
CASSIGQGFSGYGYTF
TGTGCCAGTAGTATAGGACAGGGGTTTTCGGGCTATGGCTACACCTTC
>TRBD1|TRBJ2-5|TRBV2|.
CGSGWTGAETQYF
TGTGGATCCGGCTGGACAGGTGCGGAGACCCAGTACTTC
>.|TRBJ2-5|TRBV4-1|few
CASSRPDSETQYF
TGCGCCAGCAGCCGGCCAGATTCGGAGACCCAGTACTTC
>.|TRBJ2-2|TRBV7-9|few
CASSLSGIDTGELFF
TGTGCCAGCAGCTTATCAGGGATTGACACCGGGGAGCTGTTTTTT
>TRBD2|TRBJ2-3|TRBV10-1|.
CASPGLALDTQYF
TGCGCCAGCCCGGGACTAGCTCTCGATACGCAGTATTTT
>.|TRBJ2-5|TRBV30|.
CAWGGRRYQETQYF
TGTGCCTGGGGAGGAAGGCGGTACCAAGAGACCCAGTACTTC
>TRBD1|TRBJ1-3|TRBV6-2/TRBV6-3|.
CASSQADRGSGGNTIYF
TGTGCCAGCAGTCAAGCGGACAGGGGATCTGGCGGAAACACCATATATTTT
>.|TRBJ2-5|TRBV7-2|.
CASSLGGGALQETQYF
TGTGCCAGCAGCTTAGGTGGGGGGGCCCTCCAAGAGACCCAGTACTTC
>.|TRBJ2-1|TRBV5-1|.
CASSLGDIAANEQFF
TGCGCCAGCAGCTTGGGGGACATCGCCGCTAATGAGCAGTTCTTC
>TRBD1|TRBJ2-3|TRBV2|.
CASIRGGQAQYF
TGTGCCAGCATCCGGGGTGGACAGGCGCAGTATTTT
>TRBD1|TRBJ2-5|TRBV4-3|.
CASSIGGTGGARSSRETQYF
TGCGCCAGCAGTATAGGAGGGACAGGGGGCGCAAGGTCTTCCCGGGAGACCCAGTACTTC
>TRBD1|TRBJ1-2|TRBV7-2|.
CASSFSFPGQGSRGYTF
TGTGCCAGCAGCTTTAGTTTCCCGGGACAGGGATCGAGAGGCTACACCTTC
>.|TRBJ1-5|TRBV2|.
CASSVTSLYSNQPQHF
TGTGCCAGCAGTGTCACTAGTTTGTATAGCAATCAGCCCCAGCATTTT
>.|TRBJ2-5|TRBV18|.
CASSPRFGSLETQYF
TGTGCCAGCTCGCCTCGGTTTGGTAGCCTCGAGACCCAGTACTTC
>.|TRBJ1-1|TRBV7-9|.
CASSLTEMNTEAFF
TGTGCCAGCAGCTTGACAGAAATGAACACTGAAGCTTTCTTT
>TRBD1|TRBJ1-1|TRBV6-5|once
CASRLGTGMNTEAFF
TGTGCCAGCAGGTTGGGGACAGGGATGAACACTGAAGCTTTCTTT
>TRBD2|TRBJ2-5|TRBV15|.
CATSRAPRGGAGKETQYF
TGTGCCACCAGCAGAGCTCCCCGGGGGGGGGCGGGCAAAGAGACCCAGTACTTC
>TRBD2|TRBJ2-1|TRBV11-3|.
CASSPGGVRGAQNEQFF
TGTGCCAGCAGCCCAGGAGGGGTGCGGGGGGCCCAAAATGAGCAGTTCTTC
>.|TRBJ1-1|TRBV9|.
CASSVVVGTGNTEAFF
TGTGCCAGCAGCGTAGTAGTGGGGACGGGGAACACTGAAGCTTTCTTT
>TRBD1|TRBJ1-5|TRBV19|.
CASSTGQGHQPQHF
TGTGCCAGTAGTACCGGACAGGGTCATCAGCCCCAGCATTTT
>TRBD1|TRBJ1-2|TRBV3-1/TRBV3-2|.
CASSQDRDRGRNYGYTF
TGTGCCAGCAGCCAAGATCGGGACAGGGGGCGCAACTATGGCTACACCTTC
>.|TRBJ2-1|TRBV7-2|.
CASSLRGNEQFF
TGTGCCAGCAGCCTTAGAGGGAATGAGCAGTTCTTC
>.|TRBJ1-1|TRBV10-1|.
CASSEIVGGRAFF
TGCGCCAGCAGTGAAATCGTGGGGGGAAGAGCTTTCTTT
>.|TRBJ2-3|TRBV6-6|.
CASSYTRPWDTQYF
TGTGCCAGCAGTTACACCAGGCCCTGGGATACGCAGTATTTT
>TRBD1|TRBJ1-6|TRBV3-1/TRBV3-2|.
CASSPRTGGNSPLHF
TGTGCCAGCAGCCCCCGGACAGGGGGAAATTCACCCCTCCACTTT
>.|TRBJ1-2|TRBV29-1|.
CSVDRQQTADYGYTF
TGCAGCGTTGACCGTCAACAGACGGCCGACTATGGCTACACCTTC
>TRBD1|TRBJ1-5|TRBV19|once
CASRLRTGGDNQPQHF
TGTGCCAGTAGGCTTCGGACAGGGGGTGACAATCAGCCCCAGCATTTT
>TRBD1|TRBJ2-1|TRBV10-1|.
CASSEIPGQGLYNEQFF
TGCGCCAGCAGTGAGATACCGGGACAGGGTCTTTACAATGAGCAGTTCTTC
>TRBD1|TRBJ1-4|TRBV2|.
CASTDRGRAEKLFF
TGTGCCAGTACCGACAGGGGGCGCGCTGAAAAACTGTTTTTT
>.|TRBJ1-6|TRBV30|.
CAWNRGVHSPSSYNSPLHF
TGTGCCTGGAACCGAGGGGTGCACAGTCCGAGCTCCTATAATTCACCCCTCCACTTT
>TRBD1|TRBJ1-4|TRBV29-1|.
CSVAGGPNEKLFF
TGCAGCGTTGCAGGGGGGCCTAATGAAAAACTGTTTTTT
>TRBD2|TRBJ2-3|TRBV5-1|once
CASSLAILAGGQGTDTQYF
TGCGCCAGCAGCTTGGCCATACTAGCGGGGGGGCAAGGAACAGATACGCAGTATTTT
>TRBD2|TRBJ2-5|TRBV29-1|once
CSVRLAGAETQYF
TGCAGCGTAAGACTAGCGGGGGCAGAGACCCAGTACTTC
>.|TRBJ1-5|TRBV9|.
CASSVDAGGGNQPQHF
TGTGCCAGCAGCGTAGACGCGGGGGGAGGCAATCAGCCCCAGCATTTT
>TRBD1|TRBJ2-1|TRBV18|.
CASSPRNPGQGPNEQFF
TGTGCCAGCTCACCCCGGAACCCGGGACAGGGTCCCAATGAGCAGTTCTTC
>.|TRBJ2-1|TRBV5-1|.
CASSLGQSNEQFF
TGCGCCAGCAGCTTGGGACAGAGTAATGAGCAGTTCTTC
>TRBD1|TRBJ1-1|TRBV24-1|.
CATWRQGRRLQNTEAFF
TGTGCCACCTGGCGACAGGGACGTAGGCTACAGAACACTGAAGCTTTCTTT
>.|TRBJ1-2|TRBV6-5|.
CASSYGFYGYTF
TGTGCCAGCAGCTACGGTTTCTATGGCTACACCTTC
>.|TRBJ2-1|TRBV24-1|.
CATSAQGSYNEQFF
TGTGCCACCAGTGCGCAGGGGTCCTACAATGAGCAGTTCTTC
>.|TRBJ1-5|TRBV6-6|.
CASSQGRGPQPQHF
TGTGCCAGCAGCCAAGGCAGGGGACCTCAGCCCCAGCATTTT
>.|TRBJ1-2|TRBV19|.
CASSPPLRTANGYTF
TGTGCCAGTAGTCCCCCTCTCCGGACAGCGAATGGCTACACCTTC
>.|TRBJ2-5|TRBV18|.
CASSPPVKETQYF
TGTGCCAGCTCACCACCGGTTAAAGAGACCCAGTACTTC
>.|TRBJ2-3|TRBV2|.
CASSEGRSSGTDTQYF
TGTGCCAGCAGTGAGGGGAGATCTTCGGGCACAGATACGCAGTATTTT
>TRBD1|TRBJ1-2|TRBV9|few
CASSYGQGLGYTF
TGTGCCAGCAGCTATGGACAGGGCCTTGGCTACACCTTC
>.|TRBJ2-3|TRBV5-1|.
CASSLFGGYTDTQYF
TGCGCCAGCAGCTTGTTTGGGGGATACACAGATACGCAGTATTTT
>.|TRBJ1-1|TRBV24-1|once
CATSEGGEDTEAFF
TGTGCCACCAGTGAGGGAGGTGAGGACACTGAAGCTTTCTTT
>TRBD1|TRBJ1-5|TRBV19|.
CASSIARTGVSNQPQHF
TGTGCCAGTAGTATAGCGCGGACAGGGGTTAGCAATCAGCCCCAGCATTTT
>TRBD1|TRBJ1-3|TRBV4-1|few
CASSRQGVVLSGNTIYF
TGCGCCAGCAGCCGACAGGGGGTCGTTCTCTCTGGAAACACCATATATTTT